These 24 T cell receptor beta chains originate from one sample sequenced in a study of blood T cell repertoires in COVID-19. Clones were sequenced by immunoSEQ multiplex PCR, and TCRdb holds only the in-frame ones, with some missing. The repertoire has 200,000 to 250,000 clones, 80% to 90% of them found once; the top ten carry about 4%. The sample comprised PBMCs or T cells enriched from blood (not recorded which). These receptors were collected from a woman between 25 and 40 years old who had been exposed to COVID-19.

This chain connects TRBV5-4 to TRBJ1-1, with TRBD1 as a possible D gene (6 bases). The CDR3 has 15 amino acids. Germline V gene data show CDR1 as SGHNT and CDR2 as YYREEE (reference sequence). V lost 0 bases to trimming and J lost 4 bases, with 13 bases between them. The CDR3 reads CASSLGGGLGTEAFF. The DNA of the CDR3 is TGTGCCAGCAGCTTGGGGGGGGGCTTGGGCACTGAAGCTTTCTTT.

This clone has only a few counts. The CDR3 reads CASSQEKTSGRVTSSYNEQFF. DNA of the CDR3: TGCGCCAGCAGCCAAGAGAAGACTAGCGGGAGAGTCACGAGCTCCTACAATGAGCAGTTCTTC. This rearrangement joins TRBV4-1 to TRBJ2-1, with 12 positions matching TRBD2. The CDR3 sequence is 21 residues long. Trimming cost V 0 bases and J 0 bases; bases outside gene matches: 12. Germline V lookup: CDR1 MGHRA, CDR2 YSYEKL.

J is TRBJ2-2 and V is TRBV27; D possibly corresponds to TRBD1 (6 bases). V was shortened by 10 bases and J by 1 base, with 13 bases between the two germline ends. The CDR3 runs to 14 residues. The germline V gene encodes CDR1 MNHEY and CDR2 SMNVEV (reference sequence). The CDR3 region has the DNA TGTGCCACCAGGACAGAAGTGAACACCGGGGAGCTGTTTTTT. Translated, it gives CATRTEVNTGELFF.

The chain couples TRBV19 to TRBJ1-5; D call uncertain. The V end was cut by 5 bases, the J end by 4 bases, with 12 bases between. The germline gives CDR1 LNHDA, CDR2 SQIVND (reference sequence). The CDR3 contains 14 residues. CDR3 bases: TGTGCCAGTAGTGCGGACTGGCCTAATCAGCCCCAGCATTTT. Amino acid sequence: CASSADWPNQPQHF.

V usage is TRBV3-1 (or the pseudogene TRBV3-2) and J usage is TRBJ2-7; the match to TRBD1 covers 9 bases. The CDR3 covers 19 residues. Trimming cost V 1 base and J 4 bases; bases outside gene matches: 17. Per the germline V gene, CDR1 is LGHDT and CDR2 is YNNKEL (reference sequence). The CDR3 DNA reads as TGTGCCAGCAGCCAAGTGTCCTTAAGGGGACAGGGTGCGAGGTACGAGCAGTACTTC. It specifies CASSQVSLRGQGARYEQYF.

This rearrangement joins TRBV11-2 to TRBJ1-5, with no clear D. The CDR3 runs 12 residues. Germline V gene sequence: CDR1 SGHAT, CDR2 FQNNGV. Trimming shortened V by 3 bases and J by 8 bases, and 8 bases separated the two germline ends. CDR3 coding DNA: TGTGCCAGCAGCTTGTCGGTGGAGCCCCAGCATTTT. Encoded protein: CASSLSVEPQHF.

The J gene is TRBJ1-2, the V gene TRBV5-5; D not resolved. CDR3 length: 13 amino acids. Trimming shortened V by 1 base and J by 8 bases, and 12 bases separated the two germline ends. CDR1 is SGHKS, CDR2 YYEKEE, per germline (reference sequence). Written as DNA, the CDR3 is TGTGCCAGCAGCTTGAATTCGCAGGCCGGCTACACCTTC. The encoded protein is CASSLNSQAGYTF.

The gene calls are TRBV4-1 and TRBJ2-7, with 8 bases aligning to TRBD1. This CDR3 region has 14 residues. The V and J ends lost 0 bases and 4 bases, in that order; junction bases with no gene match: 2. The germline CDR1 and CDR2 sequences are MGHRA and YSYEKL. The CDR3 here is CASSQEYRGYEQYF. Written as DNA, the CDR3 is TGCGCCAGCAGCCAAGAATACAGGGGGTACGAGCAGTACTTC.

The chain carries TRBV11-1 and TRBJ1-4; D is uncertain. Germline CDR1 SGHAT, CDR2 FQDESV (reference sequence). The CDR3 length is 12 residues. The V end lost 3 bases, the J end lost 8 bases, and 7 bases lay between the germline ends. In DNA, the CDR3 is TGTGCCAGCAGCTTGAACAGCGAAAAACTGTTTTTT. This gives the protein CASSLNSEKLFF.

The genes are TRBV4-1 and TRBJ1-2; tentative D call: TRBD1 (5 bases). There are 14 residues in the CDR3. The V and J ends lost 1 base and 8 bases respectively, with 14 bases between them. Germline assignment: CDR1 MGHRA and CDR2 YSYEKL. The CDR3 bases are TGCGCCAGCAGCCAAGTAGGGGAGGTTCGCGGCTACACCTTC. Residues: CASSQVGEVRGYTF.

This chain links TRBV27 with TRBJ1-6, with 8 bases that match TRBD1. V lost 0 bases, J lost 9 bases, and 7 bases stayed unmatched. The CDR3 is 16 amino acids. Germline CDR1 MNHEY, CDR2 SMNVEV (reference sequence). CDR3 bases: TGTGCCAGCAGTTTATCGAACGGCAGGGGGCCTTCACCCCTCCACTTT. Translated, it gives CASSLSNGRGPSPLHF.

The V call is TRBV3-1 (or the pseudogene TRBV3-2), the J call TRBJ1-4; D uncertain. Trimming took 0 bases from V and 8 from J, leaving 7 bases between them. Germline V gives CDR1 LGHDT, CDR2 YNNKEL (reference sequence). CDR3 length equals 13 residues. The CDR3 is CASSQDREEKLFF. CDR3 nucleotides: TGTGCCAGCAGCCAAGATAGAGAGGAAAAACTGTTTTTT.

CDR3 residues: CASSPGLDEQFF. CDR3 nucleotide sequence: TGCGCCAGCAGCCCGGGACTAGATGAGCAGTTCTTC. The gene calls are TRBV5-1 and TRBJ2-1, with 8 bases identical to TRBD2. CDR1 and CDR2 (germline): SGHRS, YFSETQ. V lost 4 bases to trimming and J lost 8 bases; unmatched junction nucleotides: 2. The CDR3 loop spans 12 amino acids.

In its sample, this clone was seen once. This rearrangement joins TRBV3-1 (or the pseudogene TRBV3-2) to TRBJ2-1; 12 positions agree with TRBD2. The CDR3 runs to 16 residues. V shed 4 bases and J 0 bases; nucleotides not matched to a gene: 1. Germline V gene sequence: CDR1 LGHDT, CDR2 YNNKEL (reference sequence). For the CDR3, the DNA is TGTGCCAGCAGCCTACTAGCGGGAGGCTCCTACAATGAGCAGTTCTTC. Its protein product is CASSLLAGGSYNEQFF.

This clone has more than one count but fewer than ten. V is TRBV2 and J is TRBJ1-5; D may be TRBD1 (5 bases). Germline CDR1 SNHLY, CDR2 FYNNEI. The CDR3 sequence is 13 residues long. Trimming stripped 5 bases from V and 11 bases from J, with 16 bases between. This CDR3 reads CASSRDSLVAQHF. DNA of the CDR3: TGTGCCAGCAGTCGTGACAGTCTGGTAGCCCAGCATTTT.

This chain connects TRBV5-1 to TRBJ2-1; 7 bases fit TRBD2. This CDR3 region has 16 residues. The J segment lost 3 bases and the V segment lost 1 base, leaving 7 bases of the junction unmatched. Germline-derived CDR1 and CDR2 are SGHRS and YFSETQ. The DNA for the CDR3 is TGCGCCAGCAGCTTGATGGCGGGAGTTGTCTACAATGAGCAGTTCTTC. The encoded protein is CASSLMAGVVYNEQFF.

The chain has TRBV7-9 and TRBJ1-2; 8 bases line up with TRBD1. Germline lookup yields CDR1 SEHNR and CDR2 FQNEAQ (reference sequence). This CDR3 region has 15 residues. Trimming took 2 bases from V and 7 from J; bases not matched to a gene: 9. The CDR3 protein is CASSLSGTGSSGYTF. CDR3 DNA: TGTGCCAGCAGCTTATCCGGGACAGGTTCTTCTGGCTACACCTTC.

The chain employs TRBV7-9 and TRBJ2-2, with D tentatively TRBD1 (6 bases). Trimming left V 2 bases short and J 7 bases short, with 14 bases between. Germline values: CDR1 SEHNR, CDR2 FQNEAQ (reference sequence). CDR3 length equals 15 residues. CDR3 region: CASSLNRVRGGELFF. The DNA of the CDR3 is TGTGCCAGCAGCTTAAACAGGGTACGCGGCGGGGAGCTGTTTTTT.

CDR3 loop: CASSLAMRPGEGNSPLHF. CDR3 in DNA: TGTGCCAGCAGCTTAGCGATGCGTCCGGGGGAGGGTAATTCACCCCTCCACTTT. V and J are TRBV7-9 and TRBJ1-6, with a weak D call TRBD1 (5 bases). With 0 bases removed from V and 6 bases from J, the gap between germline ends came to 18 bases. Germline V gives CDR1 SEHNR, CDR2 FQNEAQ (reference sequence). The CDR3 runs to 18 residues.

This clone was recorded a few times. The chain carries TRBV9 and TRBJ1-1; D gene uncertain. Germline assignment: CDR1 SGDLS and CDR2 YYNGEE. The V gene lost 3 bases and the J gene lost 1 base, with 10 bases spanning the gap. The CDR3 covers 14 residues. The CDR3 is CASSAGGGNTEAFF. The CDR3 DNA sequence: TGTGCCAGCAGCGCCGGAGGTGGGAACACTGAAGCTTTCTTT.

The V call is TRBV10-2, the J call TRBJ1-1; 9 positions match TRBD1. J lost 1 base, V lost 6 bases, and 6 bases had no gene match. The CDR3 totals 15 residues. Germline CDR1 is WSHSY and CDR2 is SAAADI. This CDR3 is CASSDTGGENTEAFF. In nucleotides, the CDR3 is TGCGCCAGCAGCGATACAGGGGGCGAGAACACTGAAGCTTTCTTT.

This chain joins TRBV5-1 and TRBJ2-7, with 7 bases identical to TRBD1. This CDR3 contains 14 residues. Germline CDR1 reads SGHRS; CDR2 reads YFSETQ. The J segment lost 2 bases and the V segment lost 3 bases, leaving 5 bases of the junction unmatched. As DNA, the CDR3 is TGCGCCAGCAGCTCGACAGGGAGCGCCTACGAGCAGTACTTC. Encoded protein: CASSSTGSAYEQYF. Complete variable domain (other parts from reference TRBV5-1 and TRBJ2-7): KAGVTQTPRYLIKTRGQQVTLSCSPISGHRSVSWYQQTPGQGLQFLFEYFSETQRNKGNFPGRFSGRQFSNSRSEMNVSTLELGDSALYLCASSSTGSAYEQYFGPGTRLTVT.

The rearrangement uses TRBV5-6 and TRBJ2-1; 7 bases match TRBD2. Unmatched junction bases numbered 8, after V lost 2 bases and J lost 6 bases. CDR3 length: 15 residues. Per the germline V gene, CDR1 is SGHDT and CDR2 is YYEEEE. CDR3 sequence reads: CASSFTSVDGNEQFF. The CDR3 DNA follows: TGTGCCAGCAGCTTCACTAGCGTGGACGGCAATGAGCAGTTCTTC. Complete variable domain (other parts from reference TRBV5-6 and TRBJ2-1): DAGVTQSPTHLIKTRGQQVTLRCSPKSGHDTVSWYQQALGQGPQFIFQYYEEEERQRGNFPDRFSGHQFPNYSSELNVNALLLGDSALYLCASSFTSVDGNEQFFGPGTRLTVL.

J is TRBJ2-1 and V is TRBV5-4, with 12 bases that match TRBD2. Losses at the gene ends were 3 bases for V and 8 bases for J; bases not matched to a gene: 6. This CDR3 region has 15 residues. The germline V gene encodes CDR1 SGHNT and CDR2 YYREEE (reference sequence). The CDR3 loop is CASSSPSGRAHEQFF. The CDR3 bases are TGTGCCAGCAGCTCCCCTAGCGGGAGGGCCCATGAGCAGTTCTTC.